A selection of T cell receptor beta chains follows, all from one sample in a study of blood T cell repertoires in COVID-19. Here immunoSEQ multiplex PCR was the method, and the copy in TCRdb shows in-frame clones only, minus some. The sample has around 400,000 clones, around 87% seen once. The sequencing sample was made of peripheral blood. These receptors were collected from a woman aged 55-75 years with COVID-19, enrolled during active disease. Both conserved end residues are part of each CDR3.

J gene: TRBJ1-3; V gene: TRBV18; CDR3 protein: CASSPPGTTGNTIYF
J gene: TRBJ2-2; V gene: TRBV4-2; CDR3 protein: CASSQKRGANTGELFF
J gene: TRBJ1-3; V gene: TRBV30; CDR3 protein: CAWSYPGSRSGTIYF
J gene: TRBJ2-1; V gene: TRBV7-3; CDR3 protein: CASSPGPSGQGSYNEQFF
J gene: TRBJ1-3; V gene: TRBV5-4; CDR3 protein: CASSTTGSGNTIYF
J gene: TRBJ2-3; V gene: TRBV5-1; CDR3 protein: CASSLYAGVTDTQYF
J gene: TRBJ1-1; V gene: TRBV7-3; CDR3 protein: CASSLLSGGSTEAFF
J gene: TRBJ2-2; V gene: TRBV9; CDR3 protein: CASTKRSQLTGELFF
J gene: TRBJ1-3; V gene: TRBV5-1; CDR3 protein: CASSLGGSDGNTIYF
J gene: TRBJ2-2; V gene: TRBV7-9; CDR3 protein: CASSRGTGSNTGELFF
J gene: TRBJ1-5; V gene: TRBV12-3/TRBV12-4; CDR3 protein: CASSLIVNQPQHF
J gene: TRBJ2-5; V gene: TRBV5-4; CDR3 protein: CASSLRGGAMETQYF
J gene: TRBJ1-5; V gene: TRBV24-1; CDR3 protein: CATSDKTGEVQPQHF
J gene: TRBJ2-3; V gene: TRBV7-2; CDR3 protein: CASSLSPGRDTQYF
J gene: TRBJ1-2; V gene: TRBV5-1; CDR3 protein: CASSLGGQGNGYTF
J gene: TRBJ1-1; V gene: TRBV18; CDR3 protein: CASSPPSGQGNTEAFF
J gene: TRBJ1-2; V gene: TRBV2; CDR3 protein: CASNLRDSYGYTF
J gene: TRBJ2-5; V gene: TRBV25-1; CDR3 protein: CASSELGRGGRQETQYF
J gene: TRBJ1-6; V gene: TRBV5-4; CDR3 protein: CASSFAMGGNSPLHF
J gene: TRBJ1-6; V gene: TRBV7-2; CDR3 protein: CASSFLRGGGNSPLHF
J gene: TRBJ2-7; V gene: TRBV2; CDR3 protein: CASSALGQSYEQYF
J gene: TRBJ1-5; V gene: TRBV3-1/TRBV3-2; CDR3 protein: CASSHAAGGHREPQHF
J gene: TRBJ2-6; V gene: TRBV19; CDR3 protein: CASSISDFSGANVLTF
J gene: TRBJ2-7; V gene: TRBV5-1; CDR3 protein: CASSRTSGEFRNEQYF
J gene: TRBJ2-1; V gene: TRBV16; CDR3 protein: CASSQGTSGSYNEQFF
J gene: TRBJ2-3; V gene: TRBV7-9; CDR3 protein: CASSPPLGGGDTQYF
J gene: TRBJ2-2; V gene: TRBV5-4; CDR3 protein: CASSPAGGNTGELFF
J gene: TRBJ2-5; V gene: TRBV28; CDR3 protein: CASSWPSGEYQETQYF
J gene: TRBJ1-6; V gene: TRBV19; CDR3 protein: CASSIRQGRYNSPLHF
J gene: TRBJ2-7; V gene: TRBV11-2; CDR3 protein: CASSLGRYDYEQYF
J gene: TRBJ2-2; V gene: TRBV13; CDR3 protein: CASSLKARLQVTGELFF
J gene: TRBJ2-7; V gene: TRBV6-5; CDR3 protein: CASRGQGLYEQYF
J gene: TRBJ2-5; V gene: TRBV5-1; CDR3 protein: CASSGTGTGVGETQYF
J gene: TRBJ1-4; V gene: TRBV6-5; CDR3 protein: CASSTTRTGRGRLFF
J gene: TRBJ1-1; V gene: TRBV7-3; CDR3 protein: CASSLTSAAEAFF
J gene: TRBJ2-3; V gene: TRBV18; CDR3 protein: CASSPLGASYPDTQYF
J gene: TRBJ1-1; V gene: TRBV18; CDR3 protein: CASSPLLAGGNTEAFF
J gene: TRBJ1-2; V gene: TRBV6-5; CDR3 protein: CATITGYGYTF
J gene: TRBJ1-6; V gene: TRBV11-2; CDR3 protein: CASSFDRGANNSPLHF
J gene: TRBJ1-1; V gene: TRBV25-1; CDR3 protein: CASRRNGYTEAFF
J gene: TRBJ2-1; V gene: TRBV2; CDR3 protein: CASSLQGARSNEQFF
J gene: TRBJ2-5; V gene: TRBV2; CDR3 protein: CASRAELATRETQYF